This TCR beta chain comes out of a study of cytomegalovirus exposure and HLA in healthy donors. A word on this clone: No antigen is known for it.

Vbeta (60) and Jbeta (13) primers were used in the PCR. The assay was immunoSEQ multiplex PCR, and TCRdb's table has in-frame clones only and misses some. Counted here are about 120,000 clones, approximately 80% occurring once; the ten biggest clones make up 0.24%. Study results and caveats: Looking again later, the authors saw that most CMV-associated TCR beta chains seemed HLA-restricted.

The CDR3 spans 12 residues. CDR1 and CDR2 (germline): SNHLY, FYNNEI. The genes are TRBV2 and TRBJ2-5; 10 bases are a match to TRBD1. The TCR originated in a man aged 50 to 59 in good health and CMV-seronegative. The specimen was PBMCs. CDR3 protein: CATDRGRETQYF. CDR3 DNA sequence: TGTGCTACGGACAGGGGGAGAGAGACCCAGTACTTC.